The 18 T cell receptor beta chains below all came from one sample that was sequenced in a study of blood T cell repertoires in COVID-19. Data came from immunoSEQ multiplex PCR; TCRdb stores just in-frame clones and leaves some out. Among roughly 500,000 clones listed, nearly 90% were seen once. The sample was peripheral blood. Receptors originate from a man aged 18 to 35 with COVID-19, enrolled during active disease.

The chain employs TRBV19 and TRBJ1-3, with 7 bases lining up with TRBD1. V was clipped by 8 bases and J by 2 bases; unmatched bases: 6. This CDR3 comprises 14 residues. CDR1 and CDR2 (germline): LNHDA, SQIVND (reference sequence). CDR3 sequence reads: CASATGLPGNTIYF. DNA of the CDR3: TGTGCCAGTGCGACAGGGCTTCCTGGAAACACCATATATTTT.

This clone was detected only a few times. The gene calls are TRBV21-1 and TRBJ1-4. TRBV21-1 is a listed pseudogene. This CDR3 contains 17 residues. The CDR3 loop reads CASSKGWKDPGKEKLFF. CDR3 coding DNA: TGTGCCAGCAGCAAAGGGTGGAAAGACCCGGGAAAAGAAAAACTGTTTTTT.

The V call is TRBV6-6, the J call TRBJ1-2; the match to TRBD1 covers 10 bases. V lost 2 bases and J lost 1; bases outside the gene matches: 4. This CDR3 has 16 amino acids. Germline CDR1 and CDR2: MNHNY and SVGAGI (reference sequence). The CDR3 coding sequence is TGTGCCAGCAGTTACACTCGGGACAGGGGTAACTATGGCTACACCTTC. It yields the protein CASSYTRDRGNYGYTF.

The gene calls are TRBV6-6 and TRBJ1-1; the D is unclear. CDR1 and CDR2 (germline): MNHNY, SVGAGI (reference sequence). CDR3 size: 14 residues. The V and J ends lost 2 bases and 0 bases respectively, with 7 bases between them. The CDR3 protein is CASSYDNMNTEAFF. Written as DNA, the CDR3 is TGTGCCAGCAGTTACGACAACATGAACACTGAAGCTTTCTTT.

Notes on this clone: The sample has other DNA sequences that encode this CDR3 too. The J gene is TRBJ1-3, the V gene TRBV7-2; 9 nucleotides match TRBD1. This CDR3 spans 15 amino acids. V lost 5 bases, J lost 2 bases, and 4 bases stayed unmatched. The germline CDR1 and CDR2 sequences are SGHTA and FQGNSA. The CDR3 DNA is TGTGCCAGCAGCCCACGGACAGGGGCTGGAAACACCATATATTTT. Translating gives CASSPRTGAGNTIYF.

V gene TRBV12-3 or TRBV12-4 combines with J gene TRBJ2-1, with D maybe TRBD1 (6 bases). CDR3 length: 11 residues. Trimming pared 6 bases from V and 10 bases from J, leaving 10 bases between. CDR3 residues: CASRTGDEQFF. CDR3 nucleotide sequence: TGTGCCAGCAGGACAGGAGACGAGCAGTTCTTC.

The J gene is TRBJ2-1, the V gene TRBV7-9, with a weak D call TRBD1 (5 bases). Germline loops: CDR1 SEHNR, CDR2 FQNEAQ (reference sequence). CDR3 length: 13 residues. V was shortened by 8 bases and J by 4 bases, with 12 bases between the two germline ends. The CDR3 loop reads CASSHRGYNEQFF. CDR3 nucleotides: TGTGCCAGCTCCCATAGGGGATACAATGAGCAGTTCTTC.

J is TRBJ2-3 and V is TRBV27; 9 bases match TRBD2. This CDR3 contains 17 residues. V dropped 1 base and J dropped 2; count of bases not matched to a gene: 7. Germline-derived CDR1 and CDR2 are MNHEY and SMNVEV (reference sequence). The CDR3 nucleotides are TGTGCCAGCAGTTTATTGGGCCCGGGACTAGCCACAGATACGCAGTATTTT. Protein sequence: CASSLLGPGLATDTQYF.

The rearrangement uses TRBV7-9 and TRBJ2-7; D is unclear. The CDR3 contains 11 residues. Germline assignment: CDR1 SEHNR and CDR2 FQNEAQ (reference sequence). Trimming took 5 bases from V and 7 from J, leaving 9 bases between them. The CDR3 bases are TGTGCCAGCAGCCCCTCCGAGGAGCAGTACTTC. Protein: CASSPSEEQYF.

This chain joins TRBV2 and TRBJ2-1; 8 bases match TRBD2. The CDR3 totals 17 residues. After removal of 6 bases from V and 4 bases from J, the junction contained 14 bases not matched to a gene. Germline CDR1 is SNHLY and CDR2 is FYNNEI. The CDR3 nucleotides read TGTGCCAGCAGCTTCCCCAGCGGGGGTTCTCTTTACAATGAGCAGTTCTTC. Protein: CASSFPSGGSLYNEQFF.

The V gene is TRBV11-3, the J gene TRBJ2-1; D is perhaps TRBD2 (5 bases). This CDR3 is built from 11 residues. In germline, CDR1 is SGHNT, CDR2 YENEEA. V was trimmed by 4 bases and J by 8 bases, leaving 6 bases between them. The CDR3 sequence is CASSSGYEQFF. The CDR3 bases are TGTGCCAGCAGCTCGGGATATGAGCAGTTCTTC.

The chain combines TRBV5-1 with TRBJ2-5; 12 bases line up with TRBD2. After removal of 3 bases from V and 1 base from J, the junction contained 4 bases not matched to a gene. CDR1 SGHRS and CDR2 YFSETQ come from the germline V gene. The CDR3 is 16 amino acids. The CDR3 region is CASSSPGLAGQETQYF. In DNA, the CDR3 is TGCGCCAGCAGCTCGCCGGGACTAGCGGGCCAAGAGACCCAGTACTTC.

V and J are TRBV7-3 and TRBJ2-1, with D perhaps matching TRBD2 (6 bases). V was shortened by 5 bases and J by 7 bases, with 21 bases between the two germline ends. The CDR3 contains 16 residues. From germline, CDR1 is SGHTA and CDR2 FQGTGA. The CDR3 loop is CASSVDRDSRGNEQFF. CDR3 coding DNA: TGTGCCAGCAGCGTCGACCGGGACTCGAGAGGAAATGAGCAGTTCTTC.

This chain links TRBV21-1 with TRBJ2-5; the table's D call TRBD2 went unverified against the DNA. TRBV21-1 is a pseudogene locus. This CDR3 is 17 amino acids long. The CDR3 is CASSKLRVAGPQETQYF. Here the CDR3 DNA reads TGTGCCAGCAGCAAATTGAGGGTAGCGGGCCCTCAAGAGACCCAGTACTTC.

This chain's CDR3 is CASRTASGGADGELFF. In DNA form, the CDR3 reads TGTGCCAGCAGAACCGCTAGCGGGGGGGCCGACGGGGAGCTGTTTTTT. This chain links TRBV4-2 with TRBJ2-2, with 12 bases fitting TRBD2. Germline V CDR1 and CDR2: LGHNA, YNFKEQ. With V trimmed by 6 bases and J by 7 bases, 9 bases remained unmatched. This CDR3 spans 16 amino acids.

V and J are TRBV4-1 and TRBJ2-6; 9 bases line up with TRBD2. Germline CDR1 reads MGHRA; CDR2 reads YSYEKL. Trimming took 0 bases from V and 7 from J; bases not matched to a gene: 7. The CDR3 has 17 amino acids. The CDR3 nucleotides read TGCGCCAGCAGCCAAGATCGGAGCGGGAGGTTTGCCAACGTCCTGACTTTC. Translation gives CASSQDRSGRFANVLTF.

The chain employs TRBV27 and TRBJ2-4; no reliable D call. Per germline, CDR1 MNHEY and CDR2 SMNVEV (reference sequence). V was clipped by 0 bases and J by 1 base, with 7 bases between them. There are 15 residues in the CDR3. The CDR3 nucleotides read TGTGCCAGCAGTTTATCCGGAGCTGCCAAAAACATTCAGTACTTC. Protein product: CASSLSGAAKNIQYF.

CDR3 sequence reads: CASRTTGGGNEKLFF. CDR3 nucleotide sequence: TGTGCCAGCAGAACCACCGGGGGAGGTAATGAAAAACTGTTTTTT. The V and J genes are TRBV27 and TRBJ1-4, with D possibly TRBD1 on 5 matching bases. The CDR3 is 15 residues long. Germline values: CDR1 MNHEY, CDR2 SMNVEV (reference sequence). The V end was cut by 6 bases, the J end by 4 bases, with 15 bases between.